The source of this TCR beta chain is a study of blood T cell repertoires in COVID-19. Per the original methods: The authors estimated nucleated cell counts from reference gene primer amplification. Data came from immunoSEQ multiplex PCR; TCRdb stores just in-frame clones and leaves some out. V and J calls and clone size follow that table, whereas D and trimming were derived from the DNA. The repertoire holds some 83,000 clones, with around 86% as singletons. With 0 bases removed from V and 7 bases from J, the gap between germline ends came to 10 bases. The CDR3 spans 15 residues. Germline V CDR1 and CDR2: MGHRA, YSYEKL. The table lists this clone with a few counts.

The receptor was derived from a man between 45 and 60 years old with active COVID-19. Sample: peripheral blood. This rearrangement joins TRBV4-1 to TRBJ1-6, with a tentative D call TRBD1 (5 bases). In nucleotides, the CDR3 is TGCGCCAGCAGCCAAGAGCGGGGGGGGAATTCACCCCTCCACTTT. As protein: CASSQERGGNSPLHF.